Shown below are 31 T cell receptor beta chains from a single sample sequenced in a study of T cells in Graves' hyperthyroidism and ophthalmopathy. RNA transcripts provided the source from which TCR beta CDR3 regions were amplified. The HTBI set primed first-round TCR CDR3 RT-PCR. MiXCR, applied by TCRdb to the multiplex PCR reads, yields one record per CDR3 protein. The table includes approximately 720,000 distinct CDR3 sequences, about 17% detected once. Material for sequencing was blood. The receptor set was obtained from a woman between 45 and 60 years old with Graves' hyperthyroidism that later progressed to Graves' ophthalmopathy.

This clonotype was counted a single time. This chain uses TRBV7-9 with TRBJ2-1; 8 bases map to TRBD2. V dropped 5 bases and J dropped 7; count of bases not matched to a gene: 7. The CDR3 is 14 residues long. Germline CDR1 is SEHNR and CDR2 is FQNEAQ (reference sequence). The CDR3, as DNA: TGTGCCAGCAGCCGGATTAGCGGGGAAAATGAGCAGTTCTTC. This codes for CASSRISGENEQFF.

This clonotype has more than one count but fewer than ten. A much larger clone differs by one base, so this may be a read error. The rearrangement joins TRBV7-9 to TRBJ2-7, with D maybe TRBD1 (6 bases). The CDR3 extends over 15 amino acids. In germline, CDR1 is SEHNR, CDR2 FQNEAQ (reference sequence). CDR3 DNA sequence: TGTGCCAGCAGCTTAGGTAGGGGGTCCATCTACGAGCAGCACTTC. This encodes CASSLGRGSIYEQHF.

This clonotype came up a few times. The CDR3 sequence: CASSISTLGNQPQHF. The CDR3 coding sequence is TGTGCCAGTAGTATTAGTACTCTAGGCAATCAGCCCCAGCATTTT. The rearrangement uses TRBV19 and TRBJ1-5; unclear D gene. Trimming removed 3 bases from V and 2 bases from J, with 11 bases in between. CDR1 and CDR2 (germline): LNHDA, SQIVND (reference sequence). The CDR3 has 15 residues.

This clonotype came up many times. The rearrangement joins TRBV11-1 to TRBJ2-2; D is perhaps TRBD1 or TRBD2 (6 bases each). This CDR3 spans 16 amino acids. Germline CDR1 and CDR2: SGHAT and FQDESV (reference sequence). Trimming removed 5 bases at V and 5 bases at J, with 18 bases between. This chain's CDR3 is CASSQTGRTWTGELFF. In DNA form, the CDR3 reads TGTGCCAGCAGCCAAACAGGGAGGACGTGGACCGGGGAGCTGTTTTTT.

With respect to this clonotype: The germline gene is not matched at one end of the junction; a read error may be the cause. The rearrangement links TRBV11-2 to TRBJ2-5, with D possibly being TRBD1 or TRBD2 (5 bases each). Per germline, CDR1 SGHAT and CDR2 FQNNGV. This CDR3 spans 17 amino acids. The CDR3 spells CASSLAMGPVYQETQYF. The DNA for the CDR3 is TGCGCCAGCAGCTTGGCTATGGGACCCGTGTACCAAGAGACCCAGTACTTC.

This clonotype was seen many times. This chain links TRBV11-3 with TRBJ2-3, with TRBD2 identical over 7 bases. This CDR3 region has 17 residues. Germline V CDR1 and CDR2: SGHNT, YENEEA. J was trimmed by 3 bases and V by 1 base; bases with no gene match: 10. The CDR3 DNA sequence: TGTGCCAGCAGCTTAGGAGAGCGCACTAGCGAGACAGATACGCAGTATTTT. Translated: CASSLGERTSETDTQYF.

This clonotype was observed once. The chain is built from TRBV9 and TRBJ2-3; weak D call: TRBD2 (6 bases). Germline CDR1 and CDR2: SGDLS and YYNGEE. CDR3 length: 18 residues. Trimming removed 2 bases from V and 4 bases from J, with 23 bases in between. CDR3 residues: CASSVATSGTSGADTQYF. CDR3 DNA sequence: TGTGCCAGCAGCGTCGCAACCTCCGGGACTTCCGGCGCAGATACGCAGTATTTT.

The rearrangement links TRBV20-1 to TRBJ2-7; D remains unclear. V shed 4 bases and J shed 3 bases, with 7 bases lying between them. Germline V gene sequence: CDR1 DFQATT, CDR2 SNEGSKA (reference sequence). This CDR3 comprises 11 residues. This chain's CDR3 is CSATWGYEQYF. CDR3 sequence (DNA): TGCAGTGCTACTTGGGGCTACGAGCAGTACTTC.

This clonotype was counted between two and nine times. The genes are TRBV7-3 and TRBJ2-6, with D hard to call. With 5 bases removed from V and 12 bases from J, the gap between germline ends came to 11 bases. The CDR3 is 12 amino acids. The V gene's germline CDR1 is SGHTA and CDR2 FQGTGA. The CDR3 is CASSIDTLVLTF. The CDR3 DNA sequence: TGTGCCAGCAGCATTGATACACTCGTCCTGACTTTC.

CDR3 sequence: CASSLQPRAEVTEAFF. CDR3 nucleotides: TGCGCCAGCAGCTTGCAACCTCGGGCAGAGGTGACTGAAGCTTTCTTT. The chain carries TRBV5-1 and TRBJ1-1; the D is unclear. V was trimmed by 1 base and J by 5 bases, leaving 18 bases between them. The CDR3 loop spans 16 amino acids. Germline lookup yields CDR1 SGHRS and CDR2 YFSETQ.

The gene calls are TRBV10-2 and TRBJ1-1; the D is unclear. V shed 3 bases and J shed 7 bases, with 18 bases lying between them. The germline gives CDR1 WSHSY, CDR2 SAAADI. The CDR3 consists of 15 residues. The CDR3 DNA reads as TGCGCCAGCAGTGATTATGACCCCAGGATTGGTGAAGCTTTCTTT. It yields the protein CASSDYDPRIGEAFF.

This clonotype has a handful of counts. A much larger clone differs from this one at a single base, so this may be a read error. This chain joins TRBV12-3 or TRBV12-4 and TRBJ1-2, with a possible D match to TRBD1 (6 bases). V dropped 2 bases and J dropped 6 bases, with 19 bases sitting between them. The CDR3 has 16 amino acids. The CDR3 region is CASSLIEVGRGNGYTF. CDR3 DNA sequence: TGTGCCAGCAGTTTAATCGAAGTAGGCAGGGGAAATGGCTACACCTTC.

This clonotype occurred many times. The chain links TRBV12-3 or TRBV12-4 to TRBJ2-5; TRBD1 matches 9 bases. CDR3 size: 15 residues. V trimming: 3 bases; J trimming: 6 bases; junction bases outside the gene matches: 8. The CDR3 bases are TGTGCCAGCAGTTTCGGGGGGACAGGGATGAAGACCCAGTACTTC. Amino acids: CASSFGGTGMKTQYF.

The chain recombines TRBV9 with TRBJ1-5; D uncertain. Between the trimmed V and J ends, which lost 0 bases and 3 bases, there was a span of 7 bases. There are 14 residues in the CDR3. Looked up from germline, CDR1 is SGDLS and CDR2 is YYNGEE. CDR3: CASSVGIFNQPQHF. In DNA form, the CDR3 reads TGTGCCAGCAGCGTAGGTATTTTCAATCAGCCCCAGCATTTT.

The CDR3 DNA reads as TGCGCCAGCAGCCCGGACCTCGCGGGGGAGACCCAGTACTTC. Its protein is CASSPDLAGETQYF. V and J are TRBV5-1 and TRBJ2-5, with D possibly matching TRBD2 (6 bases). The CDR3 runs 14 residues. CDR1 SGHRS and CDR2 YFSETQ come from the germline V gene. The ends were cut back, 4 bases at V and 5 bases at J, with 15 bases in the middle.

The CDR3 spells CASSSPRPPGGYTF. DNA of the CDR3: TGTGCCAGCAGTTCACCCCGGCCACCGGGTGGCTACACCTTC. V and J are TRBV27 and TRBJ1-2; D is ambiguous. Germline CDR1 is MNHEY and CDR2 is SMNVEV (reference sequence). The V and J ends lost 4 bases and 7 bases respectively, with 16 bases between them. The CDR3 totals 14 residues.

This clonotype was found many times. The genes are TRBV3-1 and TRBJ1-4, with TRBD1 as a possible D gene (6 bases). Germline assignment: CDR1 LGHDT and CDR2 YNNKEL (reference sequence). V was pared by 4 bases and J by 2 bases, with 11 bases between. The CDR3 covers 15 residues. The CDR3, as DNA: TGTGCCAGCAGCCCCGTCGGGGGCACTAATGAAAAACTGTTTTTT. Encoded protein: CASSPVGGTNEKLFF.

This clonotype came up a few times. The CDR3 sequence: CASSYKGKDSSNEQFF. The CDR3 DNA reads as TGTGCCAGCAGTTACAAGGGGAAGGACAGTTCCAATGAGCAGTTCTTC. V is TRBV6-5 and J is TRBJ2-1; possibly TRBD1 for D (6 bases). Trimming removed 2 bases at V and 6 bases at J, with 17 bases between. The germline V gene has CDR1 MNHEY and CDR2 SVGAGI. This CDR3 comprises 16 residues.

This clonotype came up many times. In DNA form, the CDR3 reads TGTGCCAGCAGCAACTATGACAGGGTCATCAACTATGGCTACACCTTC. Its translation is CASSNYDRVINYGYTF. The chain has TRBV3-1 and TRBJ1-2; 7 bases match TRBD1. CDR3 size: 16 residues. CDR1 LGHDT and CDR2 YNNKEL come from the germline V gene (reference sequence). The ends lost 5 bases at V and 2 bases at J; junction bases unmatched: 11.

The chain links TRBV10-3 to TRBJ2-3; 9 positions agree with TRBD2. Unmatched junction bases numbered 10, after V lost 6 bases and J lost 6 bases. Germline assignment: CDR1 ENHRY and CDR2 SYGVKD. The length of the CDR3 is 15 residues. The CDR3 spells CAISLAGTAQDTQYF. The CDR3 bases are TGTGCCATCAGCCTAGCGGGGACAGCACAGGATACGCAGTATTTT.

The chain carries TRBV7-6 and TRBJ1-3; TRBD1 agrees at 8 bases. The V and J ends lost 5 bases and 6 bases, in that order; junction bases with no gene match: 6. The CDR3 has 14 amino acids. The germline CDR1 and CDR2 sequences are SGHVS and FNYEAQ. For the CDR3, the DNA is TGTGCCAGCAGCCACCGGGACAGGCCAAACACCATATATTTT. It encodes CASSHRDRPNTIYF. The full variable domain, its missing parts supplied by reference TRBV7-6 and TRBJ1-3, is GAGVSQSPRYKVTKRGQDVALRCDPISGHVSLYWYRQALGQGPEFLTYFNYEAQQDKSGLPNDRFSAERPEGSISTLTIQRTEQRDSAMYRCASSHRDRPNTIYFGEGSWLTVV.

This clonotype was seen ten or more times. V is TRBV24-1 and J is TRBJ1-5; the match to TRBD1 covers 9 bases. Germline assignment: CDR1 KGHDR and CDR2 SFDVKD. V lost 3 bases and J lost 5; bases outside the gene matches: 4. The CDR3 covers 15 residues. In DNA form, the CDR3 reads TGTGCCACCAGTGATCGGACAGGGGACCATCAGCCCCAGCATTTT. Translation gives CATSDRTGDHQPQHF.

In this sample, this clonotype turned up many times. The rearrangement links TRBV3-1 to TRBJ1-1; tentatively, D is TRBD1 (6 bases). The CDR3 spans 17 residues. CDR1 is LGHDT and CDR2 is YNNKEL in the germline V gene (reference sequence). Trimming took 0 bases from V and 1 from J, leaving 15 bases between them. The CDR3 protein is CASSQDRWGQENTEAFF. The CDR3 DNA reads as TGTGCCAGCAGCCAAGATCGTTGGGGGCAGGAGAACACTGAAGCTTTCTTT. Full variable domain (remainder filled in from reference TRBV3-1 and TRBJ1-1): DTAVSQTPKYLVTQMGNDKSIKCEQNLGHDTMYWYKQDSKKFLKIMFSYNNKELIINETVPNRFSPKSPDKAHLNLHINSLELGDSAVYFCASSQDRWGQENTEAFFGQGTRLTVV.

The table lists this clonotype with many counts. The chain employs TRBV3-1 and TRBJ1-2, with 7 bases that match TRBD1. V dropped 1 base and J dropped 8; count of bases not matched to a gene: 7. This CDR3 contains 14 residues. Germline loops: CDR1 LGHDT, CDR2 YNNKEL (reference sequence). CDR3 nucleotide sequence: TGTGCCAGCAGCCAAGGAAGGGGGCGCGAGGGCTACACCTTC. As protein: CASSQGRGREGYTF.

To note about this clonotype: This sequence may be a read error, since a much larger clone differs from it by one base. The J gene is TRBJ2-7, the V gene TRBV20-1; D uncertain. Germline-derived CDR1 and CDR2 are DFQATT and SNEGSKA (reference sequence). The CDR3 is 12 amino acids. CDR3 residues: CSARSRIYGQYF. CDR3 nucleotides: TGCAGTGCTAGGTCAAGAATCTACGGGCAGTACTTC.

V gene TRBV6-1 combines with J gene TRBJ2-1, with 8 positions matching TRBD1. Germline CDR1 and CDR2: MNHNS and SASEGT. V gave up 9 bases and J gave up 6 bases; unmatched junction bases: 7. The CDR3 has 13 amino acids. CDR3 DNA: TGTGCCAGTCGGACAGGGCGGCTCAATGAGCAGTTCTTC. This sequence encodes CASRTGRLNEQFF.

This clonotype was seen ten or more times. This sequence joins TRBV20-1 and TRBJ2-3; D not resolved. From germline, CDR1 is DFQATT and CDR2 SNEGSKA (reference sequence). V lost 1 base and J 4 bases, leaving 9 bases between the germline ends. The CDR3 is 13 amino acids. The CDR3 loop reads CSARGELADTQYF. DNA for the CDR3: TGCAGTGCTAGAGGGGAATTGGCAGATACGCAGTATTTT.

This clonotype appeared many times. The CDR3 is CAISGTDEQYF. For the CDR3, the DNA is TGTGCCATCAGTGGAACTGACGAGCAGTACTTC. The chain employs TRBV10-3 and TRBJ2-7, with D hard to call. Trimming pared 4 bases from V and 5 bases from J, leaving 6 bases between. The germline V gene encodes CDR1 ENHRY and CDR2 SYGVKD. The CDR3 is 11 amino acids.

Many counts were recorded for this clonotype. The chain uses TRBV7-2 and TRBJ1-5, with D maybe TRBD1 (6 bases). Looked up from germline, CDR1 is SGHTA and CDR2 is FQGNSA. CDR3 length equals 13 residues. Trimming removed 5 bases at V and 5 bases at J, with 10 bases between. This CDR3 is CASSQQGYQPQHF. CDR3 nucleotide sequence: TGTGCCAGCAGCCAACAGGGCTATCAGCCCCAGCATTTT.

The genes are TRBV12-3 or TRBV12-4 and TRBJ2-3; 14 bases map to TRBD2. The V and J ends lost 5 bases and 5 bases, in that order; junction bases with no gene match: 6. This CDR3 has 16 residues. CDR3 loop: CASSHWTSGGLDTQYF. CDR3 in DNA: TGTGCCAGCAGTCACTGGACTAGCGGGGGGCTAGATACGCAGTATTTT.

This clonotype came up many times. This chain uses TRBV5-1 with TRBJ2-3; D is perhaps TRBD1 (5 bases). Germline CDR1 is SGHRS and CDR2 is YFSETQ. The CDR3 is 13 residues long. V lost 4 bases and J lost 0, with 6 bases in between. Written as DNA, the CDR3 is TGCGCCAGCAGCGGGGCTAGCACAGATACGCAGTATTTT. It translates to CASSGASTDTQYF.